The T cell receptor (beta chain) under discussion was sequenced for a study of CD8 T cells in ankylosing spondylitis. Each CDR3 protein gets one entry after TCRdb re-called the 5' RACE reads with MiXCR. Of about 240,000 distinct CDR3 sequences in the sample, roughly a quarter were seen once. A single count supports this clonotype. In germline, CDR1 is SGHAT, CDR2 FQNNGV. The CDR3 has 15 residues. V shed 1 base and J shed 4 bases, with 12 bases lying between them. The clonotype was recovered from a male donor with ankylosing spondylitis or in good health (not recorded which). Sequenced input: blood, either unsorted or a sorted T cell fraction (not recorded which). J is TRBJ2-3 and V is TRBV11-2; D may be TRBD1 (5 bases). CDR3 protein: CASSLVSGFPDTQYF. The DNA for the CDR3 is TGTGCCAGCAGCTTAGTGTCAGGGTTCCCAGATACGCAGTATTTT.